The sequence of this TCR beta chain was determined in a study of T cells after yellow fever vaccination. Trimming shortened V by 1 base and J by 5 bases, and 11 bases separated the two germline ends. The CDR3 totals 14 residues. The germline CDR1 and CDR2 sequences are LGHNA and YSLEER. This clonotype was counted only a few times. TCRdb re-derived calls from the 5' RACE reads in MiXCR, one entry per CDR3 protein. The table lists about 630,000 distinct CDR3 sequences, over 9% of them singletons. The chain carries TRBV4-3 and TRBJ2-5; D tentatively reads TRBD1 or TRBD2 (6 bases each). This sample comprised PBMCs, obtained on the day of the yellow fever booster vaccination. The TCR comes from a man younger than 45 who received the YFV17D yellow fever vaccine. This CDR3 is CASSQGGAGETQYF. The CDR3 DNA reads TGCGCCAGCAGCCAAGGGGGGGCCGGGGAGACCCAGTACTTC.